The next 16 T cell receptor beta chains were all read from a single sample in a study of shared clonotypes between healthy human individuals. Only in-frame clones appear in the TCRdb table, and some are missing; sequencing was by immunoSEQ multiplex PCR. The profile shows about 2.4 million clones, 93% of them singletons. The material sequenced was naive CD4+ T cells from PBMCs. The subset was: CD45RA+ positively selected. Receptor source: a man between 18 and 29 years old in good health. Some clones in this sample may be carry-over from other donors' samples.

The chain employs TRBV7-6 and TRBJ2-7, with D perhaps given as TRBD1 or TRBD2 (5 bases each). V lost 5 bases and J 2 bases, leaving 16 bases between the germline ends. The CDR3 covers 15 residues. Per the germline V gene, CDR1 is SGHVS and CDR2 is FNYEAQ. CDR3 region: CASSPLGVGPYEQYF. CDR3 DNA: TGTGCCAGCAGCCCCTTGGGGGTTGGGCCCTACGAGCAGTACTTC.

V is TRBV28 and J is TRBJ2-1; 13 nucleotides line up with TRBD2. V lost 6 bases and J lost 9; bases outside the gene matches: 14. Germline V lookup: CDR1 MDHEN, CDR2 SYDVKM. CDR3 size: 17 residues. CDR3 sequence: CASSRPPTSGRGGEQFF. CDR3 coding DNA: TGTGCCAGCAGCCGTCCACCAACTAGCGGGAGGGGTGGTGAGCAGTTCTTC. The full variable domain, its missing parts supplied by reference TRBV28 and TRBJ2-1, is DVKVTQSSRYLVKRTGEKVFLECVQDMDHENMFWYRQDPGLGLRLIYFSYDVKMKEKGDIPEGYSVSREKKERFSLILESASTNQTSMYLCASSRPPTSGRGGEQFFGPGTRLTVL.

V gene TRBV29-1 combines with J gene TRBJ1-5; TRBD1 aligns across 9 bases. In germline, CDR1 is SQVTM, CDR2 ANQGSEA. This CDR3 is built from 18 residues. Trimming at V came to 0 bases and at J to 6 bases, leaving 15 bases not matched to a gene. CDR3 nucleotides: TGCAGCGTTGAAGATGGGGACAGGGTTTATCCAATCACTCAGCCCCAGCATTTT. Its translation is CSVEDGDRVYPITQPQHF. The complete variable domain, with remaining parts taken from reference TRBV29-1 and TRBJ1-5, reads SAVISQKPSRDICQRGTSLTIQCQVDSQVTMMFWYRQQPGQSLTLIATANQGSEATYESGFVIDKFPISRPNLTFSTLTVSNMSPEDSSIYLCSVEDGDRVYPITQPQHFGDGTRLSIL.

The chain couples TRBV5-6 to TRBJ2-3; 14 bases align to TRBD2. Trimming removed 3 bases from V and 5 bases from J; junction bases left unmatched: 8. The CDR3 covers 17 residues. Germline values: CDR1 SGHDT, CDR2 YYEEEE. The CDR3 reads CASSSAGTSGRVDTQYF. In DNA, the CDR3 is TGTGCCAGCAGCTCCGCCGGGACTAGCGGGAGAGTAGATACGCAGTATTTT. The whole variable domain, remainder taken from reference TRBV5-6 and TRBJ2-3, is DAGVTQSPTHLIKTRGQQVTLRCSPKSGHDTVSWYQQALGQGPQFIFQYYEEEERQRGNFPDRFSGHQFPNYSSELNVNALLLGDSALYLCASSSAGTSGRVDTQYFGPGTRLTVL.

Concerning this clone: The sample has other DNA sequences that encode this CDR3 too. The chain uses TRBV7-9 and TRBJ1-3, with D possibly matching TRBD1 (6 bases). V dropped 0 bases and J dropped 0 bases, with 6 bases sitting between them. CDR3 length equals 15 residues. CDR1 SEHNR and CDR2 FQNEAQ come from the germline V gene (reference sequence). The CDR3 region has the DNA TGTGCCAGCAGCTTAGCAGGGGGCTCTGGAAACACCATATATTTT. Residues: CASSLAGGSGNTIYF.

Here the CDR3 reads CATNEAGGWNEQFF. The CDR3 DNA reads as TGTGCCACCAACGAGGCGGGAGGATGGAATGAGCAGTTCTTC. This chain joins TRBV6-5 and TRBJ2-1, with 8 bases matching TRBD2. CDR1 is MNHEY, CDR2 SVGAGI, per germline. V dropped 10 bases and J dropped 7; count of bases not matched to a gene: 12. CDR3 size: 14 residues.

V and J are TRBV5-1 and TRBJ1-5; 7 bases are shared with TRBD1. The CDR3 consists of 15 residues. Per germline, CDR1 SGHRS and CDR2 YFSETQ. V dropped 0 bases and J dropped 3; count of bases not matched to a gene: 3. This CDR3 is CASSLGDSVNQPQHF. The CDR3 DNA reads TGCGCCAGCAGCTTGGGGGACAGCGTCAATCAGCCCCAGCATTTT.

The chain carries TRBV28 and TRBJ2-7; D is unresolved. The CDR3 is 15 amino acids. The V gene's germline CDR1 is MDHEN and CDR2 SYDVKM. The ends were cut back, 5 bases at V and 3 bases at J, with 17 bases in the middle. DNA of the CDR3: TGTGCCAGCAGTCTACAGCGCCCGGTTTTCTACGAGCAGTACTTC. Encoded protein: CASSLQRPVFYEQYF.

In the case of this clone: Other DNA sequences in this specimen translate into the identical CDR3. The CDR3 region is CASSLEGGNQPQHF. In DNA form, the CDR3 reads TGCGCCAGCAGCTTGGAAGGAGGCAATCAGCCCCAGCATTTT. This chain connects TRBV5-1 to TRBJ1-5; the D is unclear. Trimming left V 0 bases short and J 2 bases short, with 6 bases between. This CDR3 is built from 14 residues. Germline V gene lookup returns CDR1 SGHRS and CDR2 YFSETQ.

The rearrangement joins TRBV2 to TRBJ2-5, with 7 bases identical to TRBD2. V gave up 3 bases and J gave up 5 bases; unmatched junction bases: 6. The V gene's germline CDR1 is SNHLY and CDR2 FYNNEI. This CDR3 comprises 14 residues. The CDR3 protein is CASSESGGGETQYF. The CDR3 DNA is TGTGCCAGCAGTGAGTCGGGAGGAGGGGAGACCCAGTACTTC.

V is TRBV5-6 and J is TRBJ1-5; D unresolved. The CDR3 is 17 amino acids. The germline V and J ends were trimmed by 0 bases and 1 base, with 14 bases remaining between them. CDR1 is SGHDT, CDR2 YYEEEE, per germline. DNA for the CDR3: TGTGCCAGCAGCTTGGCCCATTGGGGTAGGAGCAATCAGCCCCAGCATTTT. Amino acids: CASSLAHWGRSNQPQHF.

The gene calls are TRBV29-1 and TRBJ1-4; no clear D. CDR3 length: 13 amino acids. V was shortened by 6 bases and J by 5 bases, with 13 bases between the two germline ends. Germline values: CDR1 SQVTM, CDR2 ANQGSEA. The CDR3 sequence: CSVAGLSNEKLFF. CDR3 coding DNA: TGCAGCGTGGCCGGGCTATCGAATGAAAAACTGTTTTTT.

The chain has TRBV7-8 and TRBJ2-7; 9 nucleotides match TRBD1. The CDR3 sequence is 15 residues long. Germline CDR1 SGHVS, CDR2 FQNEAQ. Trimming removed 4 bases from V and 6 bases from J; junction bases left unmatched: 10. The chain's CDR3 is CASSWTGTGFGEQYF. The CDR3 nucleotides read TGTGCCAGCAGCTGGACCGGGACAGGGTTCGGCGAGCAGTACTTC. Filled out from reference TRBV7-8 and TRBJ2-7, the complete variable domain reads GAGVSQSPRYKVAKRGQDVALRCDPISGHVSLFWYQQALGQGPEFLTYFQNEAQLDKSGLPSDRFFAERPEGSVSTLKIQRTQQEDSAVYLCASSWTGTGFGEQYFGPGTRLTVT.

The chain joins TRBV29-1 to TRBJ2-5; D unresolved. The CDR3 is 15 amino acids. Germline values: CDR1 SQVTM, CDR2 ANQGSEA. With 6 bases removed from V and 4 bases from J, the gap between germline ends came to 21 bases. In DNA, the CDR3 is TGCAGCGTGGCCGTCAGTGGTCTAGGTCCAGAGACCCAGTACTTC. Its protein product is CSVAVSGLGPETQYF. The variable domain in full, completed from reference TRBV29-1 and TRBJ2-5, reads SAVISQKPSRDICQRGTSLTIQCQVDSQVTMMFWYRQQPGQSLTLIATANQGSEATYESGFVIDKFPISRPNLTFSTLTVSNMSPEDSSIYLCSVAVSGLGPETQYFGPGTRLLVL.

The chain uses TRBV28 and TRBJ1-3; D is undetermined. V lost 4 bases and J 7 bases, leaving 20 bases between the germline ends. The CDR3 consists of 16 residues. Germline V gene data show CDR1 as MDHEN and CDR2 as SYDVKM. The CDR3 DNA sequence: TGTGCCAGCAGTTCCCAGACTGCCGGAGGATGGAACACCATATATTTT. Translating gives CASSSQTAGGWNTIYF.

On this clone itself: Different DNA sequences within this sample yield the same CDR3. CDR3 coding DNA: TGTGCCAGCAGTTTCGCAGGGGGATATGGCTACACCTTC. Translating gives CASSFAGGYGYTF. The J gene is TRBJ1-2, the V gene TRBV27, with 7 bases that match TRBD1. V lost 3 bases to trimming and J lost 5 bases; unmatched junction nucleotides: 3. The CDR3 length is 13 residues. The germline CDR1 and CDR2 sequences are MNHEY and SMNVEV (reference sequence).